Each of the 11 T cell receptor beta chains below was sequenced from the same sample in a study of blood T cell repertoires in COVID-19. Sequencing used immunoSEQ multiplex PCR; TCRdb keeps in-frame clones, though not all of them. The table shows around 200,000 clones, with around 85% occurring only once. Material for sequencing was peripheral blood. The receptors derive from a woman over 75 with acute or convalescent COVID-19.

The V call is TRBV6-4, the J call TRBJ1-2; possible D gene TRBD1, 5 bases. CDR1 and CDR2 (germline): MRHNA, SNTAGT. Trimming took 0 bases from V and 0 from J, leaving 17 bases between them. The CDR3 spans 18 residues. The CDR3, as DNA: TGTGCCAGCAGTGACTCGAGGTATCAGGGCCGAGCTAACTATGGCTACACCTTC. Protein sequence: CASSDSRYQGRANYGYTF.

V and J are TRBV2 and TRBJ1-4; D is perhaps TRBD1 (6 bases). There are 16 residues in the CDR3. Trimming took 6 bases from V and 0 from J, leaving 14 bases between them. From germline, CDR1 is SNHLY and CDR2 FYNNEI. CDR3 sequence: CASSLTWTATNEKLFF. The DNA for the CDR3 is TGTGCCAGCAGCCTTACATGGACAGCAACTAATGAAAAACTGTTTTTT.

The J gene is TRBJ2-6, the V gene TRBV5-1; tentatively, D is TRBD1 (5 bases). This CDR3 comprises 16 residues. The germline V and J ends were trimmed by 0 bases and 4 bases, with 11 bases remaining between them. Per germline, CDR1 SGHRS and CDR2 YFSETQ. This CDR3 is CASSLEGAQGANVLTF. DNA of the CDR3: TGCGCCAGCAGCTTGGAAGGGGCGCAGGGGGCCAACGTCCTGACTTTC.

The chain joins TRBV3-1 (or the pseudogene TRBV3-2) to TRBJ1-1; D gene uncertain. There are 16 residues in the CDR3. V shed 1 base and J shed 0 bases, with 12 bases lying between them. The germline CDR1 and CDR2 sequences are LGHDT and YNNKEL (reference sequence). This chain's CDR3 is CASSQAGSFMNTEAFF. The DNA of the CDR3 is TGTGCCAGCAGCCAAGCCGGGTCCTTCATGAACACTGAAGCTTTCTTT.

The J gene is TRBJ2-2, the V gene TRBV29-1; 7 bases map to TRBD1. The length of the CDR3 is 16 residues. From germline, CDR1 is SQVTM and CDR2 ANQGSEA. V was pared by 5 bases and J by 5 bases, with 14 bases of the junction left unmatched. Here the CDR3 DNA reads TGCAGCGTTCTTCTTTACTCGGGACAGCCGACCGGGGAGCTGTTTTTT. It encodes CSVLLYSGQPTGELFF.

V and J are TRBV10-3 and TRBJ1-1; 7 bases agree with TRBD1. Germline values: CDR1 ENHRY, CDR2 SYGVKD. This CDR3 contains 14 residues. Unmatched junction bases numbered 4, after V lost 0 bases and J lost 6 bases. CDR3: CAISESWGTAEAFF. For the CDR3, the DNA is TGTGCCATCAGTGAGTCGTGGGGGACAGCTGAAGCTTTCTTT.

This clone turned up a few times. The CDR3 nucleotides read TGCGCCAGCAGCCCAAGGCCTAGCGGGACCACAGATACGCAGTATTTT. Protein product: CASSPRPSGTTDTQYF. This chain joins TRBV5-1 and TRBJ2-3; TRBD2 agrees at 9 bases. The CDR3 is 16 amino acids. CDR1 is SGHRS, CDR2 YFSETQ, per germline. Trimming at V came to 4 bases and at J to 2 bases, leaving 8 bases not matched to a gene.

The chain has TRBV10-2 and TRBJ1-5; D ambiguous. V shed 0 bases and J shed 6 bases, with 9 bases lying between them. This CDR3 spans 14 amino acids. The germline V gene encodes CDR1 WSHSY and CDR2 SAAADI. As DNA, the CDR3 is TGCGCCAGCAGTGAGTCGGGAGGGCGTCAGCCCCAGCATTTT. Translating it yields CASSESGGRQPQHF.

The chain joins TRBV7-3 to TRBJ2-1; 8 bases map to TRBD2. Per the germline V gene, CDR1 is SGHTA and CDR2 is FQGTGA. This CDR3 comprises 14 residues. V shed 5 bases and J 11 bases; nucleotides not matched to a gene: 11. The CDR3 DNA reads TGTGCCAGCAGCGAAGGGACTAGTGGGCAACAGCAGTTCTTC. The encoded protein is CASSEGTSGQQQFF.

This rearrangement joins TRBV7-2 to TRBJ1-1, with D perhaps matching TRBD1 (5 bases). The germline gives CDR1 SGHTA, CDR2 FQGNSA. V gave up 4 bases and J gave up 11 bases, with 23 bases separating them. The CDR3 loop spans 15 amino acids. The CDR3 loop reads CASSYLGGTFARAFF. CDR3 DNA sequence: TGTGCCAGCAGCTATCTGGGCGGGACTTTCGCAAGGGCTTTCTTT.

The gene calls are TRBV10-1 and TRBJ1-1; 11 bases are shared with TRBD1. The CDR3 runs to 17 residues. Germline V gene sequence: CDR1 WNHNN, CDR2 SYGVQD (reference sequence). Losses at the gene ends were 0 bases for V and 4 bases for J; bases not matched to a gene: 7. Here the CDR3 DNA reads TGCGCCAGCAGTGAGTCAAACCGGGACAGGGGGACCACTGAAGCTTTCTTT. Protein product: CASSESNRDRGTTEAFF.